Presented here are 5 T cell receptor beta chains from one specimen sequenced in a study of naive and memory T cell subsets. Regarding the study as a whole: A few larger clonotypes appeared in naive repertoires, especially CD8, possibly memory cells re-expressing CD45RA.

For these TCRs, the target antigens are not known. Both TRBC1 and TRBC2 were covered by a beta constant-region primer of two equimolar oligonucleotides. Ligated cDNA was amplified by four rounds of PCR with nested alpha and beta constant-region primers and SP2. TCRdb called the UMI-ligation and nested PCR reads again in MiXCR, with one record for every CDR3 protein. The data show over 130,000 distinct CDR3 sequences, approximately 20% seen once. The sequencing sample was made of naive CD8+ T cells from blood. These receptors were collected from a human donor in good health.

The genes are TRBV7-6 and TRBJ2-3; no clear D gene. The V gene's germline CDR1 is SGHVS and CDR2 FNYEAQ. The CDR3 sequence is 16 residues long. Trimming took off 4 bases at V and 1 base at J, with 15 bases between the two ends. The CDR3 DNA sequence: TGTGCCAGCAGCTCCCCACCGTTTGCTGGCACAGATACGCAGTATTTT. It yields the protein CASSSPPFAGTDTQYF.

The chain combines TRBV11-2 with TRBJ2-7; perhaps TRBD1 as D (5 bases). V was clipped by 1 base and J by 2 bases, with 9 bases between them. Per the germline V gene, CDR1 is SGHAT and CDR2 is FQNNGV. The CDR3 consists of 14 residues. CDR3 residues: CASSLVRAPYEQYF. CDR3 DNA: TGTGCCAGCAGCTTAGTCAGGGCACCCTACGAGCAGTACTTC.

The CDR3 region is CSVDDRGSQNTEAFF. The CDR3 DNA reads as TGCAGCGTTGATGACAGGGGCTCTCAGAACACTGAAGCTTTCTTT. This chain connects TRBV29-1 to TRBJ1-1, with 8 positions matching TRBD1. V gave up 3 bases and J gave up 1 base; unmatched junction bases: 7. Germline loops: CDR1 SQVTM, CDR2 ANQGSEA. The CDR3 has 15 amino acids.

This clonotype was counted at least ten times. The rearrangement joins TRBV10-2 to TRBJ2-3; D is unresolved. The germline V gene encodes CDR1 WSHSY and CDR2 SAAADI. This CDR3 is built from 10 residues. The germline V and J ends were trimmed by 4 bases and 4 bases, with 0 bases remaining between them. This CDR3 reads CASSADTQYF. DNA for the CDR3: TGCGCCAGCAGTGCAGATACGCAGTATTTT.

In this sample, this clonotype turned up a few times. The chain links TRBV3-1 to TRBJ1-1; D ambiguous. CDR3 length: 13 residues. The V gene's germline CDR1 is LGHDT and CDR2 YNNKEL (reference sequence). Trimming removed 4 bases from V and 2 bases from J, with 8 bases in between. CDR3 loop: CASSREGNTEAFF. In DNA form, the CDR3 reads TGTGCCAGCAGCCGCGAGGGAAACACTGAAGCTTTCTTT. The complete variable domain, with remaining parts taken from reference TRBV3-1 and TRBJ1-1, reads DTAVSQTPKYLVTQMGNDKSIKCEQNLGHDTMYWYKQDSKKFLKIMFSYNNKELIINETVPNRFSPKSPDKAHLNLHINSLELGDSAVYFCASSREGNTEAFFGQGTRLTVV.